Shown below are 18 T cell receptor beta chains from a single sample sequenced in a study of T cell changes during pregnancy in multiple sclerosis. Measured with immunoSEQ multiplex PCR; TCRdb has only the in-frame clones, and not every one. The sample holds tens of thousands of clones, 90% seen once. The starting material was peripheral blood, obtained in the first trimester of pregnancy. Every receptor here comes from a female donor in good health, enrolled as a control in a pregnancy study.

This chain joins TRBV28 and TRBJ2-1, with 11 bases that match TRBD2. V lost 1 base and J lost 3; bases outside the gene matches: 2. The germline V gene encodes CDR1 MDHEN and CDR2 SYDVKM. This CDR3 is 16 amino acids long. CDR3 sequence: CASSLSSGGSYNEQFF. CDR3 sequence (DNA): TGTGCCAGCAGTTTATCTAGCGGGGGGAGCTACAATGAGCAGTTCTTC.

The chain carries TRBV7-9 and TRBJ2-1, with 7 bases identical to TRBD2. The CDR3 runs to 18 residues. Per the germline V gene, CDR1 is SEHNR and CDR2 is FQNEAQ (reference sequence). The V segment lost 2 bases and the J segment 10 bases; nucleotides outside the gene matches: 20. CDR3: CASSLSPLSVSGIQEQFF. For the CDR3, the DNA is TGTGCCAGCAGCTTAAGTCCACTCTCCGTGAGCGGGATCCAGGAGCAGTTCTTC.

The CDR3 here is CASSLAGQGNGYTF. CDR3 sequence (DNA): TGTGCCAGCAGCTTAGCGGGGCAGGGAAATGGCTACACCTTC. The genes are TRBV7-2 and TRBJ1-2; D is perhaps TRBD1 (5 bases). The V gene's germline CDR1 is SGHTA and CDR2 FQGNSA. This CDR3 has 14 amino acids. V was clipped by 0 bases and J by 6 bases, with 11 bases between them.

The chain uses TRBV18 and TRBJ2-1; no firm D call. The CDR3 is made up of 15 amino acids. The ends were cut back, 3 bases at V and 2 bases at J, with 11 bases in the middle. The germline V gene encodes CDR1 KGHSH and CDR2 LQKENI. The CDR3 region has the DNA TGTGCCAGCTCACCTATCCACCCAGCCTACAATGAGCAGTTCTTC. It encodes CASSPIHPAYNEQFF.

This clone came up a few times. The V call is TRBV6-4, the J call TRBJ2-1; D gene unclear. V gave up 3 bases and J gave up 9 bases, with 15 bases separating them. Looked up from germline, CDR1 is MRHNA and CDR2 is SNTAGT. The CDR3 loop spans 14 amino acids. The CDR3 is CASSEGYWAVEQFF. The CDR3 coding sequence is TGTGCCAGCAGTGAGGGTTATTGGGCCGTTGAGCAGTTCTTC.

This clone was observed a single time. The J gene is TRBJ2-3, the V gene TRBV5-4, with TRBD2 as a possible D gene (6 bases). Germline assignment: CDR1 SGHNT and CDR2 YYREEE (reference sequence). The length of the CDR3 is 17 residues. V was shortened by 3 bases and J by 3 bases, with 20 bases between the two germline ends. As DNA, the CDR3 is TGTGCCAGCAGCTGGGGGGTCTGGGAACTAGGGACAGATACGCAGTATTTT. Translated: CASSWGVWELGTDTQYF.

The V gene is TRBV7-9, the J gene TRBJ2-3; possibly TRBD2 for D (5 bases). The V end was cut by 6 bases, the J end by 0 bases, with 13 bases between. Germline assignment: CDR1 SEHNR and CDR2 FQNEAQ (reference sequence). CDR3 length: 15 residues. This chain's CDR3 is CASRSAGFSTDTQYF. The CDR3 DNA follows: TGTGCCAGCAGATCGGCGGGCTTCAGCACAGATACGCAGTATTTT.

This chain connects TRBV28 to TRBJ1-1; 8 positions match TRBD1. Trimming removed 6 bases from V and 9 bases from J; junction bases left unmatched: 12. From germline, CDR1 is MDHEN and CDR2 SYDVKM. There are 14 residues in the CDR3. CDR3 residues: CASRGGQAGSKAFF. The DNA for the CDR3 is TGTGCCAGCAGGGGGGGACAGGCGGGGTCGAAAGCTTTCTTT.

The rearrangement joins TRBV27 to TRBJ2-1; 12 bases fit TRBD2. The J segment lost 1 base and the V segment lost 10 bases, leaving 2 bases of the junction unmatched. The CDR3 runs 14 residues. Germline V CDR1 and CDR2: MNHEY, SMNVEV (reference sequence). CDR3 residues: CATLAGGSYNEQFF. In DNA form, the CDR3 reads TGTGCCACCCTAGCGGGAGGGTCCTACAATGAGCAGTTCTTC.

A few counts support this clone. CDR3 loop: CVGGESAEAFF. CDR3 coding DNA: TGCGTTGGAGGGGAATCCGCTGAAGCTTTCTTT. The rearrangement joins TRBV29-1 to TRBJ1-1, with D possibly matching TRBD1 (5 bases). CDR3 size: 11 residues. Germline CDR1 SQVTM, CDR2 ANQGSEA.

The chain has TRBV9 and TRBJ2-1, with a tentative D call TRBD2 (6 bases). This CDR3 comprises 15 residues. Germline assignment: CDR1 SGDLS and CDR2 YYNGEE. V dropped 3 bases and J dropped 6 bases, with 16 bases sitting between them. The CDR3 loop is CASSGRDSGINEQFF. CDR3 in DNA: TGTGCCAGCAGCGGCCGGGACTCAGGCATCAATGAGCAGTTCTTC.

The chain is built from TRBV11-3 and TRBJ2-7; 12 bases agree with TRBD1. This CDR3 region has 15 residues. Germline V lookup: CDR1 SGHNT, CDR2 YENEEA. The ends lost 4 bases at V and 6 bases at J; junction bases unmatched: 7. The CDR3 sequence: CASSYSGTGGSEQYF. The CDR3 DNA is TGTGCCAGCAGCTACTCCGGGACAGGGGGCTCCGAGCAGTACTTC.

The rearrangement uses TRBV18 and TRBJ2-5, with D unresolved. The CDR3 is 14 amino acids. The V end was cut by 2 bases, the J end by 5 bases, with 12 bases between. CDR1 is KGHSH and CDR2 is LQKENI in the germline V gene. CDR3 loop: CASSPITGVETQYF. The CDR3 DNA is TGTGCCAGCTCACCAATTACCGGAGTGGAGACCCAGTACTTC.

The J gene is TRBJ2-6, the V gene TRBV6-1; tentative D call: TRBD2 (7 bases). The CDR3 runs 20 residues. CDR1 and CDR2 (germline): MNHNS, SASEGT. Trimming took 3 bases from V and 3 from J, leaving 24 bases between them. CDR3 DNA sequence: TGTGCCAGCAGTGAGAGGCTGTTGGGGGGGGCAGGAGGTGGGGCCAACGTCCTGACTTTC. Translating it yields CASSERLLGGAGGGANVLTF.

The chain links TRBV20-1 to TRBJ1-1, with TRBD1 identical over 7 bases. The CDR3 totals 11 residues. Trimming at V came to 6 bases and at J to 4 bases, leaving 2 bases not matched to a gene. Germline V gene lookup returns CDR1 DFQATT and CDR2 SNEGSKA (reference sequence). This CDR3 is CSATGATEAFF. The CDR3 nucleotides read TGCAGTGCCACAGGGGCCACTGAAGCTTTCTTT.

This clone occurred once. The CDR3 is CASSFFRSSYNEQFF. DNA of the CDR3: TGTGCCAGCAGCTTTTTCAGAAGCTCCTACAATGAGCAGTTCTTC. V and J are TRBV7-2 and TRBJ2-1; D gene uncertain. The CDR3 is 15 residues long. Germline V lookup: CDR1 SGHTA, CDR2 FQGNSA. Trimming pared 3 bases from V and 0 bases from J, leaving 9 bases between.

This sequence joins TRBV19 and TRBJ2-3, with D uncertain. This CDR3 contains 13 residues. The V and J ends lost 5 bases and 9 bases respectively, with 15 bases between them. Per germline, CDR1 LNHDA and CDR2 SQIVND (reference sequence). The CDR3 DNA reads as TGTGCCAGTAGTTTGACGGTTCGCAGGACGCAGTATTTT. Translating it yields CASSLTVRRTQYF.

The rearrangement links TRBV30 to TRBJ2-7, with D possibly being TRBD1 (5 bases). This CDR3 is built from 15 residues. Per germline, CDR1 GTSNPN and CDR2 SVGIG (reference sequence). The ends were cut back, 1 base at V and 7 bases at J, with 20 bases in the middle. The CDR3, as DNA: TGTGCCTGGAGTGGTAGGTGGCAGGGTCGCCGAGAGCAGTACTTC. This translates into CAWSGRWQGRREQYF.